Detailed here is one T cell receptor (beta chain). Its target is not known. These data belong to a study of human T cells and chemical hapten exposure. Study background: Patch tests delivered 0.01% DPC to the upper back and were evaluated at 6 days. The study's findings and limits: The study found that DPC sensitization did not change TCRs above 1 in 1000 frequency. Expanded TCRs grouped into significantly more large CDR3 similarity clusters than controls produced.

V was pared by 5 bases and J by 2 bases, with 11 bases between. The germline V gene has CDR1 SSHAT and CDR2 FNYEAQ (reference sequence). The CDR3 sequence is 14 residues long. Noted time point: patch test 1, 2 weeks after DPC sensitization. Treatment reported: therapeutic diphenylcyclopropenone sensitization with weekly scalp DPC. The authors' total RNA extraction used unfractionated whole blood. TCRdb processed the RACE reads anew with MiXCR; each CDR3 protein has one entry. The data show around 100,000 distinct CDR3 sequences, 9.5% to 11% seen once. The chain combines TRBV7-7 with TRBJ2-3, with a tentative D call TRBD1 (5 bases). This clonotype was sampled from a woman between 35 and 50 years old with alopecia areata. Some clones in this sample may be carry-over from other donors' samples. Source: whole blood, taken in connection with sensitization to the hapten diphenylcyclopropenone (DPC). CDR3 sequence: CASSLGHDTDTQYF. CDR3 bases: TGTGCCAGCAGCCTTGGACACGACACAGATACGCAGTATTTT.